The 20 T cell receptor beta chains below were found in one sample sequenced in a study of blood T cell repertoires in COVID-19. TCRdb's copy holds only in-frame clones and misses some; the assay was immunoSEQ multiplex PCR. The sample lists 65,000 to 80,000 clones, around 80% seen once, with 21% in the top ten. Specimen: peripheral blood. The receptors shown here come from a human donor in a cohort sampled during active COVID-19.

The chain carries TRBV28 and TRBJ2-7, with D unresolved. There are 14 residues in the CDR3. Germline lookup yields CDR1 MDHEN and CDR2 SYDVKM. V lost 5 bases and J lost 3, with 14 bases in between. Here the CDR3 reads CASSPIRRDYEQYF. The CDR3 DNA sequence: TGTGCCAGCAGTCCTATCCGGAGAGACTACGAGCAGTACTTC.

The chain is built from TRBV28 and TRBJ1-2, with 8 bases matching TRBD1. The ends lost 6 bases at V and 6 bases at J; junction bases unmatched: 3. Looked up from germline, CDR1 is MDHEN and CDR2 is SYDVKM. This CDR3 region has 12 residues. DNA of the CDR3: TGTGCCAGCAGGAAACAGGGGGATGGCTACACCTTC. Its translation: CASRKQGDGYTF.

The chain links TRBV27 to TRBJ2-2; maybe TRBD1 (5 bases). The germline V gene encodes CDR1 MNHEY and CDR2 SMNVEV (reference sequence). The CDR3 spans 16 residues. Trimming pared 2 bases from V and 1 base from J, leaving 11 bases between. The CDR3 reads CASSLNRRRNTGELFF. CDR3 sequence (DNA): TGTGCCAGCAGTTTAAACAGGAGAAGGAACACCGGGGAGCTGTTTTTT.

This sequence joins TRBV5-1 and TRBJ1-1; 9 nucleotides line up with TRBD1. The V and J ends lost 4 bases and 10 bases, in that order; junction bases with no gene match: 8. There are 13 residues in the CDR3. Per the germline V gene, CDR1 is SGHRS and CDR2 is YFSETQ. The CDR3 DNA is TGCGCCAGCAGCGGGGGACAGGGAGGAAGAGCTTTCTTT. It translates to CASSGGQGGRAFF.

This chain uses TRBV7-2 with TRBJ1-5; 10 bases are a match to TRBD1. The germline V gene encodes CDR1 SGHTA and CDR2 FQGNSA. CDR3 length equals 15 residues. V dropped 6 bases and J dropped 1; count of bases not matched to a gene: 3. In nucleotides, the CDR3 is TGTGCCAGCAGTTGGACAGGGGGAAGCAATCAGCCCCAGCATTTT. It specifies CASSWTGGSNQPQHF.

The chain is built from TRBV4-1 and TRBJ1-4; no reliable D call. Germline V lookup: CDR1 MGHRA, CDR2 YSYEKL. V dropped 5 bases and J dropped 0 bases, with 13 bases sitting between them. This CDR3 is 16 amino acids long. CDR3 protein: CASSKRTASTNEKLFF. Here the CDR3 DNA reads TGCGCCAGCAGCAAGAGGACTGCATCAACTAATGAAAAACTGTTTTTT.

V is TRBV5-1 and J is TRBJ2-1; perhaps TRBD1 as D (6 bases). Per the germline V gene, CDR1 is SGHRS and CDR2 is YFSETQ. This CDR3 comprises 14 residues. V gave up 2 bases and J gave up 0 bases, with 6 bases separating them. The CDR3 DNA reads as TGCGCCAGCAGCTTCAGGGGCTCCTACAATGAGCAGTTCTTC. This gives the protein CASSFRGSYNEQFF.

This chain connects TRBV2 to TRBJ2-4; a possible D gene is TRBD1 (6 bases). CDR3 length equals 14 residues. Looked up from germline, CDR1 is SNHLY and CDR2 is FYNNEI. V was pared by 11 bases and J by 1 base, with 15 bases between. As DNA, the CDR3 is TGTGCCGCCAGGGGCGAGGGGGCCAAAAACATTCAGTACTTC. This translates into CAARGEGAKNIQYF.

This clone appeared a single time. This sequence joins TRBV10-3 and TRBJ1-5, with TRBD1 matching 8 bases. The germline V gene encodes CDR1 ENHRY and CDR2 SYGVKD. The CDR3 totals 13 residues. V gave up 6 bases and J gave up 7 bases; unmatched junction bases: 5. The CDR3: CAISLTGDQPQHF. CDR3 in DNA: TGTGCCATCAGCCTGACAGGGGACCAGCCCCAGCATTTT.

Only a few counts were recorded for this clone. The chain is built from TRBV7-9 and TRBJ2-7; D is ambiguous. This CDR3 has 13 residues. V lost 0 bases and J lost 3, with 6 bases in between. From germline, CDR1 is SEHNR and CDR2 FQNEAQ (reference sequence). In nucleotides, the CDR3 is TGTGCCAGCAGCTTAGCCTACCACTACGAGCAGTACTTC. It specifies CASSLAYHYEQYF.

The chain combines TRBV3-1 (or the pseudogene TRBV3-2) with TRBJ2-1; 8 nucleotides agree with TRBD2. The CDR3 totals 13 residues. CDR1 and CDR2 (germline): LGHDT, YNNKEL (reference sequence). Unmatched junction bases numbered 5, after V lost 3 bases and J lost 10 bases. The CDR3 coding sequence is TGTGCCAGCAGCCAGGCTAGCGGGTCCGAGCAGTTCTTC. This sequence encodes CASSQASGSEQFF.

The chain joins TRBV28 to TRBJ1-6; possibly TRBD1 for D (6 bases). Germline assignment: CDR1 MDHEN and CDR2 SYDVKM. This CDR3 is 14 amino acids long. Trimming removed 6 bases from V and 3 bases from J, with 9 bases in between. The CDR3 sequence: CASRRQVYNSPLHF. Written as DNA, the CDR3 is TGTGCCAGCAGACGACAGGTCTATAATTCACCCCTCCACTTT.

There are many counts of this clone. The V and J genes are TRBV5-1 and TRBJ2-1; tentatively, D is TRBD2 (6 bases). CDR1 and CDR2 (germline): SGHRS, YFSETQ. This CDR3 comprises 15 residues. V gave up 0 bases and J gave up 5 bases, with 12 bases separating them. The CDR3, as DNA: TGCGCCAGCAGCTTGGCTCGCGGGACCGACAATGAGCAGTTCTTC. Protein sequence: CASSLARGTDNEQFF.

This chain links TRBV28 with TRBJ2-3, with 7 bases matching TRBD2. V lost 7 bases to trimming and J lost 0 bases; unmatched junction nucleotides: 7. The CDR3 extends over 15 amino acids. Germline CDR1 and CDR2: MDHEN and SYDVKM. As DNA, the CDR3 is TGTGCCAGCATCGACTGGCGGGGGAGCACAGATACGCAGTATTTT. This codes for CASIDWRGSTDTQYF.

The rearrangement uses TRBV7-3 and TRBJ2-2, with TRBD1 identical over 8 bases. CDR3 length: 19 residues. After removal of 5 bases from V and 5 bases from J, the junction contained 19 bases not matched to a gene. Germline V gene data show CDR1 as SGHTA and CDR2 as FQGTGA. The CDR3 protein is CASSTQARRGLWNTGELFF. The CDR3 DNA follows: TGTGCCAGCAGCACACAAGCCCGCAGGGGGCTATGGAATACCGGGGAGCTGTTTTTT.

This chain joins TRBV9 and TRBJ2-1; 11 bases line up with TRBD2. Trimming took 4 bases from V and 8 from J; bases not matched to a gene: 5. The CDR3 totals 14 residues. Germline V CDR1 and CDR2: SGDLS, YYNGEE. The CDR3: CASSPQLAGDEQFF. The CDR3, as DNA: TGTGCCAGCAGCCCGCAACTAGCGGGAGATGAGCAGTTCTTC.

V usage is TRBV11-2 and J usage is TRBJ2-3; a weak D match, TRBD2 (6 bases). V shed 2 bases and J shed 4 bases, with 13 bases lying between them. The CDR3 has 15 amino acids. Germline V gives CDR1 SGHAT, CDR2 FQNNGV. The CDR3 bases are TGTGCCAGCAGCTTAACGACGGGAGTGGCAGATACGCAGTATTTT. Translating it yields CASSLTTGVADTQYF.

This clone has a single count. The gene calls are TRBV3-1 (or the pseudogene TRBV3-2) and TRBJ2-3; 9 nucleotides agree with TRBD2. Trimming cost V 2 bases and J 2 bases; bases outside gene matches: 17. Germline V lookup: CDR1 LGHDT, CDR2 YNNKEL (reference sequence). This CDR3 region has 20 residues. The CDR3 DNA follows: TGTGCCAGCAGCCAATTTTCAACCGGGGTTAGCGGGGGCCTCACAGATACGCAGTATTTT. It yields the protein CASSQFSTGVSGGLTDTQYF.

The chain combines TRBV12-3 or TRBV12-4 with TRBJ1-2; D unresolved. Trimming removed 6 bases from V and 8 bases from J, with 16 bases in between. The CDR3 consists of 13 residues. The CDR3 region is CASSPDSYWGYTF. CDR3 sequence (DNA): TGTGCCAGCAGCCCCGATAGTTATTGGGGCTACACCTTC.

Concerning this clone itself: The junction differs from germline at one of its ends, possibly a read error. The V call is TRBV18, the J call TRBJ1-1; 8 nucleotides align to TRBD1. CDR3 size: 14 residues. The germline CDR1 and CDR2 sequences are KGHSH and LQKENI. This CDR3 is CASSPWGTGDLAGF. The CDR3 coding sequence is TGTGCCAGCTCACCCTGGGGGACAGGCGACTTGGCTGGCTTT.